Below, 20 T cell receptor beta chains from the same sample are listed, as sequenced in a study of CD8+ T cells in alopecia areata. Regarding treatment: oral pan-JAK inhibitor, 5-10 mg twice daily. cDNA prepared by RNA extraction and subsequent reverse transcription served as the template for sequencing. This table comes from immunoSEQ multiplex PCR, and its TCRdb copy is limited to in-frame clones, with some not included. The sample includes fewer than 250,000 clones, about two fifths of them seen just once. The material was CD4+ T cells sorted from blood, obtained around week 34, from a patient treated with tofacitinib. These receptor sequences come from a human donor with alopecia areata.

The rearrangement joins TRBV29-1 to TRBJ1-2; tentatively, D is TRBD1 (5 bases). Germline loops: CDR1 SQVTM, CDR2 ANQGSEA. V was shortened by 6 bases and J by 3 bases, with 11 bases between the two germline ends. The CDR3 totals 12 residues. The DNA of the CDR3 is TGCAGCGTCACGGACACGTACTATGGCTACACCTTC. This encodes CSVTDTYYGYTF.

The chain carries TRBV29-1 and TRBJ2-1; 10 nucleotides agree with TRBD2. The CDR3 covers 16 residues. Germline lookup yields CDR1 SQVTM and CDR2 ANQGSEA. The CDR3 is CSFPAAGGSSYNEQFF. The CDR3 DNA sequence: TGCTCCTTTCCCGCAGCGGGGGGGAGCTCCTACAATGAGCAGTTCTTC.

V usage is TRBV25-1 and J usage is TRBJ1-2; TRBD1 agrees at 7 bases. CDR1 is MGHDK and CDR2 is SYGVNS in the germline V gene. V trimming: 1 base; J trimming: 2 bases; junction bases outside the gene matches: 7. CDR3 length: 16 residues. The CDR3 spells CASSEFEGAGNYGYTF. The CDR3 coding sequence is TGTGCCAGCAGTGAATTTGAGGGGGCCGGGAACTATGGCTACACCTTC.

This clone was detected a few times. This chain uses TRBV23-1 with TRBJ2-7; possibly TRBD1 or TRBD2 for D (5 bases each). TRBV23-1 falls under the ORF class, with uncertain function. The CDR3 runs 13 residues. Trimming took 5 bases from V and 3 from J, leaving 11 bases between them. DNA of the CDR3: TGCGCCAGCAGTATCGGGACGGACTACGAGCAGTACTTC. Its protein is CASSIGTDYEQYF.

The rearrangement links TRBV6-5 to TRBJ1-1; TRBD1 matches 8 bases. V gave up 5 bases and J gave up 5 bases; unmatched junction bases: 7. This CDR3 spans 14 amino acids. Per germline, CDR1 MNHEY and CDR2 SVGAGI. The CDR3 DNA reads as TGTGCCAGCAGTGGATCGACAGGGGCTACTGAAGCTTTCTTT. Protein sequence: CASSGSTGATEAFF.

This clone was counted between two and nine times. V and J are TRBV7-9 and TRBJ1-2, with D uncertain. The CDR3 is 12 residues long. CDR1 SEHNR and CDR2 FQNEAQ come from the germline V gene (reference sequence). Trimming pared 7 bases from V and 8 bases from J, leaving 14 bases between. The CDR3 sequence: CASTSDLIGYTF. CDR3 nucleotides: TGTGCCAGCACCTCGGACCTTATAGGCTACACCTTC.

Only a few counts were recorded for this clone. The rearrangement links TRBV29-1 to TRBJ1-2; 8 bases agree with TRBD1. The CDR3 has 15 residues. The germline gives CDR1 SQVTM, CDR2 ANQGSEA. With 5 bases clipped from V and 5 bases from J, the junction kept 13 bases outside the gene matches. CDR3 protein: CSVNPADRGGYGYTF. CDR3 sequence (DNA): TGCAGCGTTAACCCCGCCGACAGGGGAGGTTATGGCTACACCTTC.

This clone was picked up a small number of times. The chain combines TRBV7-9 with TRBJ1-4; D perhaps matches TRBD1 (6 bases). CDR3 length equals 14 residues. Trimming stripped 9 bases from V and 8 bases from J, with 19 bases between. Germline V gene sequence: CDR1 SEHNR, CDR2 FQNEAQ (reference sequence). CDR3 amino acids: CASQPTGIWEKLFF. CDR3 in DNA: TGTGCCAGTCAGCCAACAGGGATTTGGGAAAAACTGTTTTTT.

A few counts support this clone. This chain uses TRBV9 with TRBJ2-5; D might be TRBD1 or TRBD2, each matching 5 bases. CDR1 is SGDLS and CDR2 is YYNGEE in the germline V gene. CDR3 length: 17 amino acids. Trimming removed 1 base from V and 1 base from J, with 17 bases in between. The CDR3: CASSVTNRGTAQETQYF. In DNA form, the CDR3 reads TGTGCCAGCAGCGTAACGAATCGTGGGACCGCCCAAGAGACCCAGTACTTC.

This clone was picked up a small number of times. The CDR3 loop reads CASSVDISGQEAFF. In nucleotides, the CDR3 is TGTGCCAGCAGCGTAGACATCTCGGGACAGGAAGCTTTCTTT. V usage is TRBV9 and J usage is TRBJ1-1, with 7 bases lining up with TRBD1. Germline values: CDR1 SGDLS, CDR2 YYNGEE. CDR3 length: 14 residues. Losses at the gene ends were 0 bases for V and 8 bases for J; bases not matched to a gene: 7.

This clone showed up just once. The V and J genes are TRBV4-1 and TRBJ2-3, with D uncertain. The CDR3 totals 15 residues. V lost 2 bases to trimming and J lost 3 bases, with 12 bases between them. The V gene's germline CDR1 is MGHRA and CDR2 YSYEKL. CDR3 DNA: TGCGCCAGCAGCCAACTTCGCGGACGGACAGATACGCAGTATTTT. It translates to CASSQLRGRTDTQYF.

Worth noting for this clone: Other nucleotide sequences in the sample specify the same CDR3. V usage is TRBV6-6 and J usage is TRBJ2-7, with 9 positions matching TRBD1. The CDR3 is 15 amino acids. Germline V lookup: CDR1 MNHNY, CDR2 SVGAGI (reference sequence). J lost 1 base, V lost 2 bases, and 3 bases had no gene match. CDR3 in DNA: TGTGCCAGCAGTTACCGGGGACAGGGTTCCTACGAGCAGTACTTC. Amino acids: CASSYRGQGSYEQYF.

The chain has TRBV6-6 and TRBJ2-7; 10 nucleotides line up with TRBD1. V lost 10 bases to trimming and J lost 4 bases; unmatched junction nucleotides: 4. The CDR3 has 12 residues. Germline loops: CDR1 MNHNY, CDR2 SVGAGI (reference sequence). The CDR3, as DNA: TGTGCCACCCGACAGGGGGCGTACGAGCAGTACTTC. This sequence encodes CATRQGAYEQYF.

CDR3 amino acids: CASSLARTSVADTQYF. The DNA of the CDR3 is TGCGCCAGCAGCTTGGCCAGGACTAGTGTCGCAGATACGCAGTATTTT. The V call is TRBV5-1, the J call TRBJ2-3; 7 bases are shared with TRBD2. V shed 0 bases and J 4 bases; nucleotides not matched to a gene: 8. The CDR3 length is 16 residues. CDR1 and CDR2 (germline): SGHRS, YFSETQ.

This clone was seen only a few times. The chain couples TRBV4-2 to TRBJ1-1; 7 bases match TRBD1. CDR3 size: 15 residues. The J segment lost 1 base and the V segment lost 0 bases, leaving 2 bases of the junction unmatched. Per the germline V gene, CDR1 is LGHNA and CDR2 is YNFKEQ. Here the CDR3 DNA reads TGTGCCAGCAGCCAAGACAGGACAGGGAACACTGAAGCTTTCTTT. Translating it yields CASSQDRTGNTEAFF.

This clone was detected many times. The genes are TRBV7-2 and TRBJ2-1; tentatively, D is TRBD1 (8 bases). CDR1 and CDR2 from the germline V gene are SGHTA and FQGNSA. The CDR3 has 15 amino acids. V was trimmed by 5 bases and J by 9 bases, leaving 20 bases between them. CDR3 loop: CASSRAGQGAREQFF. In nucleotides, the CDR3 is TGTGCCAGCAGCCGAGCGGGGCAGGGGGCCCGTGAGCAGTTCTTC. Variable domain in full (rest from reference TRBV7-2 and TRBJ2-1): GAGVSQSPSNKVTEKGKDVELRCDPISGHTALYWYRQSLGQGLEFLIYFQGNSAPDKSGLPSDRFSAERTGGSVSTLTIQRTQQEDSAVYLCASSRAGQGAREQFFGPGTRLTVL.

The chain combines TRBV9 with TRBJ2-1, with D possibly matching TRBD1 (5 bases). The CDR3 is 16 amino acids. Germline loops: CDR1 SGDLS, CDR2 YYNGEE. Trimming took off 0 bases at V and 6 bases at J, with 16 bases between the two ends. The CDR3 DNA reads as TGTGCCAGCAGCGTAGCCCCCAAGGGTCAGGGCAATGAGCAGTTCTTC. Protein product: CASSVAPKGQGNEQFF.

The chain uses TRBV9 and TRBJ1-2, with D possibly being TRBD1 (5 bases). V lost 4 bases to trimming and J lost 4 bases, with 17 bases between them. Germline V gives CDR1 SGDLS, CDR2 YYNGEE. This CDR3 has 15 residues. This CDR3 is CASSPSVGDGYGYTF. CDR3 DNA sequence: TGTGCCAGCAGCCCCTCAGTAGGGGACGGCTATGGCTACACCTTC.

With respect to this clone: This may be a read error, as it is one base from a much larger clone. The V gene is TRBV6-1, the J gene TRBJ2-7; D uncertain. Germline assignment: CDR1 MNHNS and CDR2 SASEGT. Trimming removed 2 bases from V and 3 bases from J, with 5 bases in between. The CDR3 contains 12 residues. This CDR3 reads CASSEQGYEQYF. CDR3 bases: TGTGCCAGCAGTGAACAAGGCTACGAGCAGTACTTC.

This clone was counted only a few times. This chain connects TRBV29-1 to TRBJ1-4; D ambiguous. Trimming stripped 6 bases from V and 7 bases from J, with 9 bases between. From germline, CDR1 is SQVTM and CDR2 ANQGSEA. This CDR3 spans 11 amino acids. In DNA, the CDR3 is TGCAGCGTCCGTGGAAGTGAAAAACTGTTTTTT. It yields the protein CSVRGSEKLFF.